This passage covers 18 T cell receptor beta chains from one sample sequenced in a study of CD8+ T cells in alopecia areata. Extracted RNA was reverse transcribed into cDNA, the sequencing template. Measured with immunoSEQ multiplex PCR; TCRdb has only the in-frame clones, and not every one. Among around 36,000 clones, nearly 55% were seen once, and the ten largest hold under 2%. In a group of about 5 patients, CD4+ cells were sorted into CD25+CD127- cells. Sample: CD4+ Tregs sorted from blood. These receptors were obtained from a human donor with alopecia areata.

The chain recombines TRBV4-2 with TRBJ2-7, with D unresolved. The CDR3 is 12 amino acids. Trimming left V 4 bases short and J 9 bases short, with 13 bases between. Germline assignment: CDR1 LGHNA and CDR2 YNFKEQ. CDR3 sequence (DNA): TGTGCCAGCAGCCCCGACTCCCTGGTGCAGTACTTC. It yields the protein CASSPDSLVQYF.

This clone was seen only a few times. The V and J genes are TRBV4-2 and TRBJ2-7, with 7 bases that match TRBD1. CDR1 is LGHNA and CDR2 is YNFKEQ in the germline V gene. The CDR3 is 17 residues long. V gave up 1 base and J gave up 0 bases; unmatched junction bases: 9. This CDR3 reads CASSQVPTGSNSYEQYF. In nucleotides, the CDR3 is TGTGCCAGCAGCCAAGTCCCGACAGGGTCAAACTCCTACGAGCAGTACTTC.

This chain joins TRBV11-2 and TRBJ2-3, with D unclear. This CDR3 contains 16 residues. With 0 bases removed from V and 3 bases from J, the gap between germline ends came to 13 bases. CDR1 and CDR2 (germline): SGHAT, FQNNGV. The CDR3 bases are TGTGCCAGCAGCTTAGAATCCAGCTCGGCGACAGATACGCAGTATTTT. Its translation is CASSLESSSATDTQYF.

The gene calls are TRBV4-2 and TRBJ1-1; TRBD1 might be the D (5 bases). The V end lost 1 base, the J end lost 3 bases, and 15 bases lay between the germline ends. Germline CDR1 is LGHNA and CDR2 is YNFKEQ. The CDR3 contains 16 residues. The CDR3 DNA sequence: TGTGCCAGCAGCCAAGCTGTCGGCGGGGGTGACACTGAAGCTTTCTTT. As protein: CASSQAVGGGDTEAFF.

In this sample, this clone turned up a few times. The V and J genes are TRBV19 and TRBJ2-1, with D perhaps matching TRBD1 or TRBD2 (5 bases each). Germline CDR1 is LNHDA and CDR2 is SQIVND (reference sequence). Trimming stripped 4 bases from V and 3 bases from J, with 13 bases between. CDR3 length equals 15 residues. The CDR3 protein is CASSTRDLVYNEQFF. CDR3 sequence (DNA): TGTGCCAGTAGTACCCGGGACCTTGTCTACAATGAGCAGTTCTTC.

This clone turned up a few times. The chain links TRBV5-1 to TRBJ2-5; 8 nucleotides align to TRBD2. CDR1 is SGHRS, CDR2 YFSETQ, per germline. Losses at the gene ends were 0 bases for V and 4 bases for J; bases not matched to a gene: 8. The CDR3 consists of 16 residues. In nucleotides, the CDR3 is TGCGCCAGCAGCTTGGAGCGGACTAGCCGTCCAGAGACCCAGTACTTC. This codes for CASSLERTSRPETQYF.

The chain's CDR3 is CAITGAGGSAFF. CDR3 DNA sequence: TGTGCCATCACCGGGGCAGGGGGATCAGCTTTCTTT. This chain uses TRBV7-2 with TRBJ1-1; 7 nucleotides match TRBD1. Trimming took 10 bases from V and 10 from J; bases not matched to a gene: 12. The V gene's germline CDR1 is SGHTA and CDR2 FQGNSA. CDR3 length equals 12 residues.

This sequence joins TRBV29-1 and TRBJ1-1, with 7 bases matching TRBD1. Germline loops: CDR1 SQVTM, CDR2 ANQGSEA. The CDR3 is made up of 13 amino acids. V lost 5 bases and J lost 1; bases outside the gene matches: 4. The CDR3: CSVNRGSNTEAFF. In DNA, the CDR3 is TGCAGCGTTAACAGGGGATCGAACACTGAAGCTTTCTTT. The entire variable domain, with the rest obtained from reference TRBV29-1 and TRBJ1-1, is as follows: SAVISQKPSRDICQRGTSLTIQCQVDSQVTMMFWYRQQPGQSLTLIATANQGSEATYESGFVIDKFPISRPNLTFSTLTVSNMSPEDSSIYLCSVNRGSNTEAFFGQGTRLTVV.

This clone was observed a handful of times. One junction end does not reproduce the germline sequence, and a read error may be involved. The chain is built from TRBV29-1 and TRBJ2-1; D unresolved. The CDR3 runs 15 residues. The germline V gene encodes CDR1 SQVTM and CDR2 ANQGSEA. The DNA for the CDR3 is TGCAGCGTAGAAGCAGCGAGGAGCTCCTACAATGAGCAGTTCTTC. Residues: CSVEAARSSYNEQFF.

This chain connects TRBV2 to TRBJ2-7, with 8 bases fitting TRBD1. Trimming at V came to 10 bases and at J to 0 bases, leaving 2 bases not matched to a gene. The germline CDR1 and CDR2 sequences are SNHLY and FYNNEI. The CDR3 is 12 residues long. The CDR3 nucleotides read TGTGCCACCGGGACAGGCTCCTACGAGCAGTACTTC. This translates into CATGTGSYEQYF. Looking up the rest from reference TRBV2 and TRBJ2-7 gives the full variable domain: EPEVTQTPSHQVTQMGQEVILRCVPISNHLYFYWYRQILGQKVEFLVSFYNNEISEKSEIFDDQFSVERPDGSNFTLKIRSTKLEDSAMYFCATGTGSYEQYFGPGTRLTVT.

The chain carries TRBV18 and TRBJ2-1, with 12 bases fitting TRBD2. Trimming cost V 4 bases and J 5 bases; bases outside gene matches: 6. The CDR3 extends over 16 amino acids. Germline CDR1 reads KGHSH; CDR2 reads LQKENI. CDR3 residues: CASSLWTSGKNNEQFF. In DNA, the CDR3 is TGTGCCAGCTCACTTTGGACTAGCGGGAAAAACAATGAGCAGTTCTTC.

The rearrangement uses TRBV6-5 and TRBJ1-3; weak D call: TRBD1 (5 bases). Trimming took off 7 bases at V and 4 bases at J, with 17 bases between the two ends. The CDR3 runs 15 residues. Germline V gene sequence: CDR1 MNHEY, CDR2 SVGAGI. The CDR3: CASTYGRGLGNTIYF. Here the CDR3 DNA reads TGTGCCAGCACCTATGGGCGGGGACTGGGAAACACCATATATTTT.

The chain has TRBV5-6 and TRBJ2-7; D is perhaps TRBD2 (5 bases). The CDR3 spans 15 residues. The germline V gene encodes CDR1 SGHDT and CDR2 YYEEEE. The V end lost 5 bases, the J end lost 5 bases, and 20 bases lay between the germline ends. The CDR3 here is CASRFSGLGRDEQYF. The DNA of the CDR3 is TGTGCCAGCAGATTCTCCGGACTTGGTAGAGACGAGCAGTACTTC.

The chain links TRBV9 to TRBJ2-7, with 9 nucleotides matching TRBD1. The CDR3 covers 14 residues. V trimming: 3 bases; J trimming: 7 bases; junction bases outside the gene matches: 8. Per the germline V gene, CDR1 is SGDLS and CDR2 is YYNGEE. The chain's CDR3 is CASSAGQGAGEQYF. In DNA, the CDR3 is TGTGCCAGCAGCGCGGGACAGGGCGCGGGGGAGCAGTACTTC.

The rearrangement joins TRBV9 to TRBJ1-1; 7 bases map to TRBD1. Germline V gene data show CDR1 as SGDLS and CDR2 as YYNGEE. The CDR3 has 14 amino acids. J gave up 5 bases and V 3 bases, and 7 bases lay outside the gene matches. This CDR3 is CASSARQGWTEAFF. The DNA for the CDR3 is TGTGCCAGCAGCGCGAGACAGGGTTGGACTGAAGCTTTCTTT.

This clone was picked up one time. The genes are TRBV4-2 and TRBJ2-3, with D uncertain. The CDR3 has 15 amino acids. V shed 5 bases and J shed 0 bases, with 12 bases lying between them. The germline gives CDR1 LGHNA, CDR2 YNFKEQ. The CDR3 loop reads CASSIAASSTDTQYF. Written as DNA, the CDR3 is TGTGCCAGCAGCATAGCTGCTTCTAGCACAGATACGCAGTATTTT.

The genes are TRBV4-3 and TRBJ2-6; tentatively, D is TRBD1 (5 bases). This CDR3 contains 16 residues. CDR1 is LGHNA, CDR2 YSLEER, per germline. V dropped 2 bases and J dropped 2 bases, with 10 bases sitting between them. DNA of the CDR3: TGCGCCAGCAGCCAACGACAGAATCCTGGGGCCAACGTCCTGACTTTC. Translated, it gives CASSQRQNPGANVLTF.

In nucleotides, the CDR3 is TGCGCCAGCAGCGAGGGGGAGACCCAGTACTTC. This sequence encodes CASSEGETQYF. The chain has TRBV5-1 and TRBJ2-5; either TRBD1 or TRBD2 may supply D (5 bases each). Trimming stripped 4 bases from V and 5 bases from J, with 6 bases between. Germline values: CDR1 SGHRS, CDR2 YFSETQ. The CDR3 runs to 11 residues.